Below, one T cell receptor (beta chain) is given with its context. Its antigen is unknown. TCRdb analysed the reads with MiXCR anew, one entry per CDR3 protein. The table lists 450,000 to 550,000 distinct CDR3 sequences, more than 40% of them singletons, with about two fifths in the top ten. This CDR3 region has 15 residues. J gave up 1 base and V 5 bases, and 3 bases lay outside the gene matches. Per germline, CDR1 SGHTA and CDR2 FQGNSA. This sample stems from a study of T cell repertoires in cytomegalovirus infection. Study-level information: In public TCR beta signatures, there were indications of both CMV infection and matching HLA type. Whole-study findings and limits: The ex vivo response was dominated by HLA-C-restricted CMV-specific TCR beta clonotypes. Cumulative public TCR beta family frequency identified CMV carriers with the relevant HLA.

The clonotype originates from a human donor in good health (CMV status not recorded). Some clones in this sample may be carry-over from other donors' samples. The sample here was cultured PBMCs, taken from culture after CMV antigen stimulation. V gene TRBV7-2 combines with J gene TRBJ1-5; TRBD1 agrees at 9 bases. The CDR3 bases are TGTGCCAGCAGCCAGACAGGGGGGAGCAATCAGCCCCAGCATTTT. Protein sequence: CASSQTGGSNQPQHF.